This T cell receptor beta chain was identified during a study of T cell repertoires in cytomegalovirus infection. Turning to the study itself: Public TCR beta signature analysis indicated the presence of both CMV infection and matching HLA type.

Regarding the study as a whole: HLA-C-restricted CMV clonotypes gave the most frequent clonotype in two of eight donors. Carriage of CMV together with the relevant HLA was identifiable through cumulative public TCR beta family frequency.

This clonotype was recorded many times. Its antigen remains unidentified. TCRdb processed the reads anew with MiXCR; each CDR3 protein has one entry. This table has fewer than 350,000 distinct CDR3 sequences, more than 8% appearing once. The CDR3 is 15 residues long. Deletions cut 6 bases from V and 0 bases from J, with 12 bases between. Germline CDR1 MDHEN, CDR2 SYDVKM. The chain has TRBV28 and TRBJ1-3; maybe TRBD1 (5 bases). Source material: PBMCs. This TCR was sampled from a human donor in good health (CMV status not recorded). Some clones in this sample may be carry-over from other donors' samples. The CDR3 DNA reads as TGTGCCAGCAGCCGGGGACCGGTCTCTGGAAACACCATATATTTT. Its protein is CASSRGPVSGNTIYF.